This entry is about one T cell receptor (beta chain). Its specificity is not known. The germline V gene has CDR1 SQVTM and CDR2 ANQGSEA. CDR3 length: 13 amino acids. Sequencing used immunoSEQ multiplex PCR; TCRdb keeps in-frame clones, though not all of them. Among 150,000 to 200,000 clones, over 85% were seen once, and the ten largest hold around 0.067%. The entry originates in a study of shared clonotypes between healthy human individuals. Study-level findings and limits: Clonotype sharing among the donors was expected to vary with sequencing depth.

The sequenced sample was naive CD4+ T cells sorted from blood. Subset noted: CD45RA+ positively selected. The chain couples TRBV29-1 to TRBJ2-5; no firm D call. Matching the DNA end better, TRBJ2-7 makes the J call doubtful. The sequence was collected from a woman in her 30s in good health. The CDR3 is CSVVYTQMGEQYF. CDR3 sequence (DNA): TGCAGCGTTGTTTATACACAAATGGGCGAGCAGTACTTC.